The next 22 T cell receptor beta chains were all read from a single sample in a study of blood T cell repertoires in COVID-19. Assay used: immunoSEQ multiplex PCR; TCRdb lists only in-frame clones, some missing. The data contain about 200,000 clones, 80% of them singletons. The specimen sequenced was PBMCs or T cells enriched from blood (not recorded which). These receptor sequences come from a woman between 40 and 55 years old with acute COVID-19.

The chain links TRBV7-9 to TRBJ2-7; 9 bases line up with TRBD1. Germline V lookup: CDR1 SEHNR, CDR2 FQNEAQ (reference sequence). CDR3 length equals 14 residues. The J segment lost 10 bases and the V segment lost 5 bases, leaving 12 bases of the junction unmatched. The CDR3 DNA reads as TGTGCCAGCAGCCCACCGGGACAGGGTTTAAGTCAGTACTTC. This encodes CASSPPGQGLSQYF.

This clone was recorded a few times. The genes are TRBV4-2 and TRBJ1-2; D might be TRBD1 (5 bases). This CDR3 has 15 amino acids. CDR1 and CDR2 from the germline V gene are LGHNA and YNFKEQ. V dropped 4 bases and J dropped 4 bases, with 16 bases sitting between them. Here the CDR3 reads CASSPFREEGYGYTF. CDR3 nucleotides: TGTGCCAGCAGCCCATTCAGGGAAGAAGGCTATGGCTACACCTTC.

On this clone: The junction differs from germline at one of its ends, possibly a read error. The CDR3 spells CASRLEGFGGTEAFF. Written as DNA, the CDR3 is TGTGCCAGCAGGTTGGAGGGATTTGGAGGGACTGAAGCTTTCTTT. This chain links TRBV5-6 with TRBJ1-1; no definite D call. There are 15 residues in the CDR3. Germline CDR1 is SGHDT and CDR2 is YYEEEE.

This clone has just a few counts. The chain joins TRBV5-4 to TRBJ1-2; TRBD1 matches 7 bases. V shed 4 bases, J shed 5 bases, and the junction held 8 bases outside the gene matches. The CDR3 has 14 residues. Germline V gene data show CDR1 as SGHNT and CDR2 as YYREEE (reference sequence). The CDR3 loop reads CASSDPRGRYGYTF. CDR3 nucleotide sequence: TGTGCCAGCAGCGACCCCAGGGGGAGATATGGCTACACCTTC.

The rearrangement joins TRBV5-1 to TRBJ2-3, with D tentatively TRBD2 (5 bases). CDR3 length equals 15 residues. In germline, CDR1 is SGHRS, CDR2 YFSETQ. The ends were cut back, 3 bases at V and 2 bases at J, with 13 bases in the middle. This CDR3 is CASSSGGLSTDTQYF. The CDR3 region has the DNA TGCGCCAGCAGCTCCGGAGGACTTTCCACAGATACGCAGTATTTT.

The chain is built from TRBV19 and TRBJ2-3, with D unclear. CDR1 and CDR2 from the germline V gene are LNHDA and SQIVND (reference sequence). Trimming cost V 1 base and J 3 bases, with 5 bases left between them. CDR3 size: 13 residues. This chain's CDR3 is CASSIAKTDTQYF. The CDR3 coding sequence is TGTGCCAGTAGTATAGCAAAAACAGATACGCAGTATTTT.

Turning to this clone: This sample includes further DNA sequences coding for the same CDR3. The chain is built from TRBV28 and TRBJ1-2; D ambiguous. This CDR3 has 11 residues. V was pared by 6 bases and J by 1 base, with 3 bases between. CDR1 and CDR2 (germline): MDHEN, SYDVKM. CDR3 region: CASSGNYGYTF. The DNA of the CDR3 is TGTGCCAGCAGCGGTAACTATGGCTACACCTTC.

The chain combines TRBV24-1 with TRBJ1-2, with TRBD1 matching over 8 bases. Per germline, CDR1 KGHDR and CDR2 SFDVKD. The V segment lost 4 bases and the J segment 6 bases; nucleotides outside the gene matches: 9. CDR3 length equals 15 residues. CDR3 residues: CATSDPTGAPHGYTF. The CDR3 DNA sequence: TGTGCCACCAGTGACCCGACAGGGGCACCCCATGGCTACACCTTC.

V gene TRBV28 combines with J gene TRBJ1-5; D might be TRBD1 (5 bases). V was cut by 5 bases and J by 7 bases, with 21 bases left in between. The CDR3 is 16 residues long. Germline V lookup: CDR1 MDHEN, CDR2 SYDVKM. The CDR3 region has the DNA TGTGCCAGCAGTCCGCGCCCCTGGCGGGGACGACAGCCCCAGCATTTT. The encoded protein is CASSPRPWRGRQPQHF.

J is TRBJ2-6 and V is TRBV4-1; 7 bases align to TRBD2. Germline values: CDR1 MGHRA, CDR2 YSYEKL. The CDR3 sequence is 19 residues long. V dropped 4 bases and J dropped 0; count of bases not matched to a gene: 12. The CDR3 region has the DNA TGCGCCAGCAGCCTACAACGGGGAGCGGGGAGCTCTGGGGCCAACGTCCTGACTTTC. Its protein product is CASSLQRGAGSSGANVLTF.

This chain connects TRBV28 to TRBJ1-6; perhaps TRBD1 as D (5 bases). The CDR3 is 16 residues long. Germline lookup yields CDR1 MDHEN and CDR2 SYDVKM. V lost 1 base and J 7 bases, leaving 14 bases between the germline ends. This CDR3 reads CASSLLSGGRNSPLHF. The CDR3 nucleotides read TGTGCCAGCAGTTTATTATCCGGGGGGAGGAATTCACCCCTCCACTTT.

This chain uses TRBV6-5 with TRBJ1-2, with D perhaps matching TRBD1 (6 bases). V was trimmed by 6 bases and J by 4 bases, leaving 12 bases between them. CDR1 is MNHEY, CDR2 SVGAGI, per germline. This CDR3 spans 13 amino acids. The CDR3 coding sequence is TGTGCCAGCAGCATACAGGGCTTCTATGGCTACACCTTC. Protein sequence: CASSIQGFYGYTF.

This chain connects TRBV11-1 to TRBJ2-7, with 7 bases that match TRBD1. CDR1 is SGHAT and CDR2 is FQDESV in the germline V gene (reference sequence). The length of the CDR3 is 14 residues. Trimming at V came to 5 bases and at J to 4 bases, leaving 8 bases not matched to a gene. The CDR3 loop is CASSTYRGAYEQYF. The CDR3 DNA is TGTGCCAGCAGCACATACAGGGGCGCATACGAGCAGTACTTC.

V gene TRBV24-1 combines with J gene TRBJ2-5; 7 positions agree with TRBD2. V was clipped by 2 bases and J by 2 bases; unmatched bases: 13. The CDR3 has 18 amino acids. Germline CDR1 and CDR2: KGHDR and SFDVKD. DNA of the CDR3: TGTGCCACCAGTGATTACCAGACTTCGGGGGGAGGTCAAGAGACCCAGTACTTC. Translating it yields CATSDYQTSGGGQETQYF.

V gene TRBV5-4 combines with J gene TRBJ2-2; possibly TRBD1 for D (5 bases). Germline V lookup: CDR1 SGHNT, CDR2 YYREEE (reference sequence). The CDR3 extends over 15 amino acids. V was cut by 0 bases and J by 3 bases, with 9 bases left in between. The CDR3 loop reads CASSLGGPYTGELFF. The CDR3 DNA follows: TGTGCCAGCAGCTTGGGGGGCCCCTACACCGGGGAGCTGTTTTTT. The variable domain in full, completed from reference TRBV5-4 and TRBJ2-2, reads ETGVTQSPTHLIKTRGQQVTLRCSSQSGHNTVSWYQQALGQGPQFIFQYYREEENGRGNFPPRFSGLQFPNYSSELNVNALELDDSALYLCASSLGGPYTGELFFGEGSRLTVL.

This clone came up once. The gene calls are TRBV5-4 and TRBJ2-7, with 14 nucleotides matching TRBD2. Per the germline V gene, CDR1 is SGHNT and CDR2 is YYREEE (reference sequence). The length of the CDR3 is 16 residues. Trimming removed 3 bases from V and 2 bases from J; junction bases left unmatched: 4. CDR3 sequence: CASSSGLAGGAYEQYF. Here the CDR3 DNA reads TGTGCCAGCAGCTCTGGACTAGCGGGAGGTGCCTACGAGCAGTACTTC. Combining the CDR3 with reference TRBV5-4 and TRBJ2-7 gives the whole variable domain ETGVTQSPTHLIKTRGQQVTLRCSSQSGHNTVSWYQQALGQGPQFIFQYYREEENGRGNFPPRFSGLQFPNYSSELNVNALELDDSALYLCASSSGLAGGAYEQYFGPGTRLTVT.

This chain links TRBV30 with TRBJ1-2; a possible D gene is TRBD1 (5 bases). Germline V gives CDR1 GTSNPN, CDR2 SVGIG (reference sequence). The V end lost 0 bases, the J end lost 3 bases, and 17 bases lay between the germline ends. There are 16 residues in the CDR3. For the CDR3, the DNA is TGTGCCTGGAGTGTCTCACTGTCAGGGAAGGACTATGGCTACACCTTC. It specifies CAWSVSLSGKDYGYTF. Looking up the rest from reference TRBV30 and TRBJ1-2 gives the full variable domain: SQTIHQWPATLVQPVGSPLSLECTVEGTSNPNLYWYRQAAGRGLQLLFYSVGIGQISSEVPQNLSASRPQDRQFILSSKKLLLSDSGFYLCAWSVSLSGKDYGYTFGSGTRLTVV.

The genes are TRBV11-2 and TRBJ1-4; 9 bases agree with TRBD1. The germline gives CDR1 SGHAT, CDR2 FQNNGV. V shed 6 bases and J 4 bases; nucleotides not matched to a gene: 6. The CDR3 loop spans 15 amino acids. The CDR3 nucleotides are TGTGCCAGCAGGAAAAGGGACAGGGATAATGAAAAACTGTTTTTT. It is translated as CASRKRDRDNEKLFF. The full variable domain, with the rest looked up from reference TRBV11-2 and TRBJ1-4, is EAGVAQSPRYKIIEKRQSVAFWCNPISGHATLYWYQQILGQGPKLLIQFQNNGVVDDSQLPKDRFSAERLKGVDSTLKIQPAKLEDSAVYLCASRKRDRDNEKLFFGSGTQLSVL.

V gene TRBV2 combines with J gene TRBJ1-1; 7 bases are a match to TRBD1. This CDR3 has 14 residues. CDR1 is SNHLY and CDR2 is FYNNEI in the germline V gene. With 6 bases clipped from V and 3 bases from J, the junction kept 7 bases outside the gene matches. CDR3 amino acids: CASRPDREHTEAFF. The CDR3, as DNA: TGTGCCAGCAGGCCCGACAGGGAGCACACTGAAGCTTTCTTT.

As DNA, the CDR3 is TGTGCCAGCAGTTTGTCTTTTTCGAATCAGCCCCAGCATTTT. Amino acids: CASSLSFSNQPQHF. The chain combines TRBV28 with TRBJ1-5; D uncertain. V shed 3 bases and J shed 4 bases, with 10 bases lying between them. Germline V gives CDR1 MDHEN, CDR2 SYDVKM. The CDR3 is made up of 14 amino acids.

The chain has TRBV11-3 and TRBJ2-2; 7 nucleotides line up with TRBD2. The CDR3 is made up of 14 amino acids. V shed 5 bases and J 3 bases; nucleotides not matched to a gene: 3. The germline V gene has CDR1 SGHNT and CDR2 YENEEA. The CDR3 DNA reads TGTGCCAGCAGCCCGCTAGCGGACACCGGGGAGCTGTTTTTT. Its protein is CASSPLADTGELFF.

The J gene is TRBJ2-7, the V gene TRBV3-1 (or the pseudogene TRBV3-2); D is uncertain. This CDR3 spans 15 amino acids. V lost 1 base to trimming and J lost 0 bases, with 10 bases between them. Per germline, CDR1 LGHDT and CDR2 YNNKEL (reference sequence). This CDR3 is CASSQAQVLSYEQYF. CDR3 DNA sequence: TGTGCCAGCAGCCAAGCGCAGGTACTCTCCTACGAGCAGTACTTC.